The rows below give T cell receptor beta chains drawn from one sample of a study of OX40 agonist ivuxolimab in advanced cancers. The assay was immunoSEQ multiplex PCR, and TCRdb's table has in-frame clones only and misses some. The sample consists of some 19,000 clones, around two thirds of them appearing once. The input for sequencing was CD4+ or CD8+ T cells sorted from blood, taken in a trial of the OX40 agonist ivuxolimab. The receptors come from an adult with an advanced solid tumor such as melanoma, head and neck, liver or kidney cancer. Both conserved end residues are part of each CDR3.

v_call cdr3_aa
TRBV9 CASSPHSGPSYEQYF
TRBV5-6 CASSLGNYEQYF
TRBV5-4 CASSLAGVPDTQYF
TRBV2 CASSEFGTSGYTF
TRBV19 CASSITPGSYNEQFF
TRBV6-6 CASSYLDEQFF
TRBV7-6 CASSLFYGGSGTQYF
TRBV28 CASSTYRRKNIQYF
TRBV6-6 CASSTRPQGGSEQYF
TRBV6-5 CASSYQGSDRETQYF
TRBV5-1 CASSLSTGYEQYF
TRBV19 CASSRESYGYTF
TRBV5-5 CASSLVGTGHQPQHF
TRBV2 CASSAGSGRTYEQYF
TRBV11-3 CASSLAPEETQYF
TRBV6-6 CASSDSYEQYF
TRBV7-3 CASSLDRLAYNEQFF
TRBV11-2 CASSFHSGGANEQFF
TRBV28 CASSLIILATNEQFF
TRBV7-9 CASSFGYRGSYNEQFF
TRBV11-1 CASSLARSMNTEAFF
TRBV5-1 CASSLVAYQETQYF
TRBV28 CASIPQRAFTDTQYF
TRBV6-5 CASSPEGETQYF
TRBV5-3 CARSCPGHLSSYEQYF
TRBV5-1 CASRAANTEAFF
TRBV19 CASSMGRVETQYF
TRBV7-6 CASSPAASGGAHEQYF
TRBV28 CASSPTGDETQYF
TRBV10-3 CATVSEGTGGYEQYF
TRBV19 CASSTIAGGFNEQFF
TRBV7-8 CASSLSQGERETQYF
TRBV14 CASSPREPPTPEAFF
TRBV9 CASSVGLSGLGTEAFF
TRBV9 CARGGPWGDPNYGYTF
TRBV7-9 CASSLEGTVYEQYF
TRBV7-8 CASSQGPGYEQYF
TRBV6-1 CASGPRRGSSYEQYF
TRBV6-5 CATTWGPRGEQFF
TRBV15 CATSRVGNEQFF
TRBV7-2 CASSLEWGSYNEQFF
TRBV15 CATSRGTGTGSYWYYGYTF
TRBV6-5 CASSYVAGTPDNEQFF
TRBV6-6 CASSPLAGNVADTQYF
TRBV6-6 CASLKGNEQFF
TRBV7-9 CASSPHSGGLETQYF
TRBV9 CASSATGEGNTEAFF
TRBV19 CASRGLHGPNEQYF
TRBV19 CASSILSLGYSGANVLTF
TRBV27 CASSLQGPISPLHF
TRBV4-1 CASSRAGELFF
TRBV4-2 CASSLLLRTYEQYF
TRBV10-2 CASSFGQGSYEQYF